Shown below are 20 T cell receptor beta chains from a single sample sequenced in a study of cytomegalovirus exposure and HLA in healthy donors. Primers included in the PCR were 60 Vbeta and 13 Jbeta primers. Only in-frame clones appear in the TCRdb table, and some are missing; sequencing was by immunoSEQ multiplex PCR. The data contain 100,000 to 120,000 clones, about 80% of them singletons. Sequencing used PBMCs. The receptors stem from a man in his thirties or forties in good health and CMV-seropositive.

This sequence joins TRBV30 and TRBJ1-5; perhaps TRBD1 as D (5 bases). V lost 0 bases and J lost 3, with 18 bases in between. The CDR3 contains 17 residues. From germline, CDR1 is GTSNPN and CDR2 SVGIG (reference sequence). The CDR3 region is CAWSVVQAGIHNQPQHF. The CDR3 DNA reads TGTGCCTGGAGTGTTGTACAGGCAGGTATACACAATCAGCCCCAGCATTTT. The full variable domain, in which reference TRBV30 and TRBJ1-5 provide the parts outside the CDR3, is SQTIHQWPATLVQPVGSPLSLECTVEGTSNPNLYWYRQAAGRGLQLLFYSVGIGQISSEVPQNLSASRPQDRQFILSSKKLLLSDSGFYLCAWSVVQAGIHNQPQHFGDGTRLSIL.

This sequence joins TRBV5-4 and TRBJ2-5; 11 bases are a match to TRBD1. The end of the DNA aligns better with TRBJ2-7, so the J call may be wrong. Germline lookup yields CDR1 SGHNT and CDR2 YYREEE (reference sequence). The CDR3 is 17 amino acids. DNA of the CDR3: TGTGCCAGCAGCCCCGGGACAGGGGGATACATGTCCTACGAGCAGTACTTC. This gives the protein CASSPGTGGYMSYEQYF.

This clone was seen a few times. This chain links TRBV6-5 with TRBJ1-5, with TRBD1 as a possible D gene (5 bases). V was cut by 6 bases and J by 1 base, with 13 bases left in between. The CDR3 extends over 15 amino acids. Germline V lookup: CDR1 MNHEY, CDR2 SVGAGI. This chain's CDR3 is CASRPQVLSNQPQHF. CDR3 sequence (DNA): TGTGCCAGCAGACCACAGGTTTTAAGCAATCAGCCCCAGCATTTT.

The chain combines TRBV11-2 with TRBJ1-1; 7 nucleotides align to TRBD1. There are 15 residues in the CDR3. Looked up from germline, CDR1 is SGHAT and CDR2 is FQNNGV. V lost 5 bases, J lost 4 bases, and 10 bases stayed unmatched. DNA of the CDR3: TGTGCCAGCAGCCACCTGGGCTCAGGGGGCACTGAAGCTTTCTTT. It yields the protein CASSHLGSGGTEAFF.

The chain couples TRBV4-3 to TRBJ2-7; 13 bases map to TRBD2. CDR1 is LGHNA and CDR2 is YSLEER in the germline V gene. The CDR3 runs to 17 residues. Trimming at V came to 2 bases and at J to 4 bases, leaving 8 bases not matched to a gene. This CDR3 is CASSQNWGTSGEYEQYF. Here the CDR3 DNA reads TGCGCCAGCAGCCAAAACTGGGGGACTAGCGGGGAATACGAGCAGTACTTC.

By share of the sample, this clone is medium-sized. The V gene is TRBV4-3, the J gene TRBJ2-6; 7 bases map to TRBD2. Trimming at V came to 0 bases and at J to 3 bases, leaving 2 bases not matched to a gene. Germline V gene sequence: CDR1 LGHNA, CDR2 YSLEER. There are 16 residues in the CDR3. The CDR3 region is CASSQESGGGANVLTF. DNA for the CDR3: TGCGCCAGCAGCCAAGAGTCGGGGGGTGGGGCCAACGTCCTGACTTTC.

This clone turned up a few times. This chain uses TRBV2 with TRBJ1-4, with D perhaps TRBD1 (6 bases). Trimming stripped 7 bases from V and 0 bases from J, with 12 bases between. CDR1 is SNHLY, CDR2 FYNNEI, per germline. The CDR3 covers 15 residues. This CDR3 reads CASTLQGATNEKLFF. As DNA, the CDR3 is TGTGCCAGCACGCTACAGGGAGCAACTAATGAAAAACTGTTTTTT.

This clone was picked up one time. The chain recombines TRBV7-8 with TRBJ2-1, with 7 positions matching TRBD2. Trimming cost V 2 bases and J 3 bases; bases outside gene matches: 7. The V gene's germline CDR1 is SGHVS and CDR2 FQNEAQ. CDR3 length: 16 residues. The CDR3 spells CASSLSIGGSYNEQFF. The CDR3 bases are TGTGCCAGCAGCTTAAGCATCGGGGGGAGCTACAATGAGCAGTTCTTC.

V usage is TRBV4-3 and J usage is TRBJ1-1; the D is unclear. The CDR3 consists of 15 residues. The germline V and J ends were trimmed by 1 base and 1 base, with 10 bases remaining between them. Looked up from germline, CDR1 is LGHNA and CDR2 is YSLEER. CDR3 bases: TGCGCCAGCAGCCAAGTGTCTGAGGGGAACACTGAAGCTTTCTTT. It encodes CASSQVSEGNTEAFF.

J is TRBJ1-1 and V is TRBV6-6; TRBD1 might be the D (5 bases). The V gene's germline CDR1 is MNHNY and CDR2 SVGAGI (reference sequence). There are 12 residues in the CDR3. Trimming stripped 10 bases from V and 1 base from J, with 10 bases between. The DNA of the CDR3 is TGTGCCATCTTGGACAAGAACACTGAAGCTTTCTTT. It specifies CAILDKNTEAFF.

The chain uses TRBV19 and TRBJ2-5; 12 bases are shared with TRBD1. The junction had 15 bases not matched to a gene; V was cut back by 5 bases and J by 5 bases. The V gene's germline CDR1 is LNHDA and CDR2 SQIVND (reference sequence). The CDR3 spans 18 residues. The CDR3, as DNA: TGTGCCAGTAGTGAACCGGGACAGGGGGCGCGAGGCCCTGAGACCCAGTACTTC. Translating gives CASSEPGQGARGPETQYF.

The V gene is TRBV9, the J gene TRBJ2-5; D is undetermined. Germline assignment: CDR1 SGDLS and CDR2 YYNGEE. CDR3 length: 16 amino acids. The V gene lost 0 bases and the J gene lost 1 base, with 13 bases spanning the gap. This chain's CDR3 is CASSVEAATAQETQYF. The CDR3 bases are TGTGCCAGCAGCGTAGAGGCAGCAACAGCCCAAGAGACCCAGTACTTC.

V is TRBV6-5 and J is TRBJ2-1, with a weak D call TRBD1 (6 bases). This CDR3 contains 16 residues. CDR1 is MNHEY and CDR2 is SVGAGI in the germline V gene. Trimming took 4 bases from V and 0 from J, leaving 13 bases between them. This chain's CDR3 is CASSSQGPSSYNEQFF. The CDR3 nucleotides read TGTGCCAGCAGTTCCCAGGGGCCTAGCTCCTACAATGAGCAGTTCTTC.

V gene TRBV6-5 combines with J gene TRBJ2-7, with D perhaps matching TRBD1 (6 bases). Trimming left V 4 bases short and J 5 bases short, with 12 bases between. Germline-derived CDR1 and CDR2 are MNHEY and SVGAGI. The CDR3 extends over 13 amino acids. CDR3 region: CASSFSRGHEQYF. The CDR3 region has the DNA TGTGCCAGCAGTTTTTCCAGGGGCCACGAGCAGTACTTC.

V and J are TRBV28 and TRBJ2-2; 7 bases line up with TRBD1. This CDR3 comprises 17 residues. The V gene end was trimmed by 2 bases and the J gene end by 1 base; junction bases not matched to a gene: 7. Germline V CDR1 and CDR2: MDHEN, SYDVKM. CDR3 residues: CASSLHPGTENTGELFF. The DNA of the CDR3 is TGTGCCAGCAGTTTACACCCCGGGACAGAGAACACCGGGGAGCTGTTTTTT.

The genes are TRBV18 and TRBJ2-7, with TRBD1 matching over 7 bases. V lost 3 bases and J lost 1; bases outside the gene matches: 12. The CDR3 sequence is 17 residues long. Germline CDR1 and CDR2: KGHSH and LQKENI. The CDR3 loop reads CASSPEPTGAVSYEQYF. For the CDR3, the DNA is TGTGCCAGCTCACCTGAACCTACAGGGGCCGTGTCCTACGAGCAGTACTTC.

The V gene is TRBV6-6, the J gene TRBJ2-2; maybe TRBD2 (6 bases). V was trimmed by 2 bases and J by 0 bases, leaving 10 bases between them. Per the germline V gene, CDR1 is MNHNY and CDR2 is SVGAGI (reference sequence). The CDR3 spans 16 residues. Written as DNA, the CDR3 is TGTGCCAGCAGTTACCTCAGGGACTCGAACACCGGGGAGCTGTTTTTT. It yields the protein CASSYLRDSNTGELFF.

The chain carries TRBV9 and TRBJ2-3; 11 bases agree with TRBD2. The CDR3 is 16 amino acids. V lost 1 base to trimming and J lost 6 bases; unmatched junction nucleotides: 7. Per germline, CDR1 SGDLS and CDR2 YYNGEE. The CDR3 loop is CASSVFQASGGDTQYF. The CDR3 DNA reads as TGTGCCAGCAGCGTATTCCAGGCTAGCGGGGGGGATACGCAGTATTTT.

This clone was detected many times. This rearrangement joins TRBV2 to TRBJ2-7, with D unresolved. The CDR3 has 13 residues. CDR1 and CDR2 from the germline V gene are SNHLY and FYNNEI. Deletions cut 10 bases from V and 0 bases from J, with 13 bases between. The CDR3 DNA follows: TGTGCCATCACAGTGACCGACTCCTACGAGCAGTACTTC. Residues: CAITVTDSYEQYF.

The CDR3 bases are TGTGCTACTCGACAGGCCAACTATGGCTACACCTTC. Translating gives CATRQANYGYTF. V is TRBV25-1 and J is TRBJ1-2, with a possible D match to TRBD1 (6 bases). The germline V gene has CDR1 MGHDK and CDR2 SYGVNS. There are 12 residues in the CDR3.